This entry lists 31 T cell receptor beta chains sequenced from one sample in a study of shared clonotypes between healthy human individuals. The repertoire was sequenced with immunoSEQ multiplex PCR; TCRdb's copy has only in-frame clones and lacks some. Of a few million clones detected, 93% appear once; the ten largest clones hold about 1.7%. Naive CD8 isolation took CD45RO-negative cells positively selected for CCR7 and excluded terminally differentiated effector memory CD45RA+ cells. The source material was naive CD8+ T cells from PBMCs. The receptors here all came from a man aged 18 to 30 in good health. Some clones in this sample may be carry-over from other donors' samples.

This sequence joins TRBV28 and TRBJ1-1; 8 positions match TRBD1. CDR3 length: 14 residues. The germline V gene has CDR1 MDHEN and CDR2 SYDVKM. Trimming at V came to 10 bases and at J to 4 bases, leaving 11 bases not matched to a gene. The CDR3 spells CAITTDRVGTEAFF. In nucleotides, the CDR3 is TGTGCCATCACGACGGACAGGGTCGGCACTGAAGCTTTCTTT.

The chain couples TRBV27 to TRBJ2-7; possible D gene TRBD1, 6 bases. CDR1 is MNHEY, CDR2 SMNVEV, per germline (reference sequence). V lost 6 bases and J lost 2, with 14 bases in between. This CDR3 region has 14 residues. CDR3 coding DNA: TGTGCCAGCAGCCTAAGACAGGATCCCTACGAGCAGTACTTC. Translated: CASSLRQDPYEQYF.

This clone appeared once. The V call is TRBV28, the J call TRBJ1-4, with a possible D match to TRBD1 (5 bases). The CDR3 is 15 residues long. Germline values: CDR1 MDHEN, CDR2 SYDVKM. Trimming left V 6 bases short and J 4 bases short, with 15 bases between. The CDR3 loop is CASRYLGDYNEKLFF. In nucleotides, the CDR3 is TGTGCCAGCAGATACCTCGGGGACTATAATGAAAAACTGTTTTTT. Combining the CDR3 with reference TRBV28 and TRBJ1-4 gives the whole variable domain DVKVTQSSRYLVKRTGEKVFLECVQDMDHENMFWYRQDPGLGLRLIYFSYDVKMKEKGDIPEGYSVSREKKERFSLILESASTNQTSMYLCASRYLGDYNEKLFFGSGTQLSVL.

V gene TRBV28 combines with J gene TRBJ2-7; the D gene is possibly TRBD2 (6 bases). CDR3 length: 15 amino acids. Germline V gene data show CDR1 as MDHEN and CDR2 as SYDVKM. V lost 4 bases and J 3 bases, leaving 16 bases between the germline ends. DNA of the CDR3: TGTGCCAGCAGTTCACCCGGGACTGTGCTCTACGAGCAGTACTTC. Its translation is CASSSPGTVLYEQYF. The full variable domain, completed using reference TRBV28 and TRBJ2-7, is DVKVTQSSRYLVKRTGEKVFLECVQDMDHENMFWYRQDPGLGLRLIYFSYDVKMKEKGDIPEGYSVSREKKERFSLILESASTNQTSMYLCASSSPGTVLYEQYFGPGTRLTVT.

The chain carries TRBV11-2 and TRBJ1-3; D not resolved. The CDR3 spans 15 residues. The germline V gene has CDR1 SGHAT and CDR2 FQNNGV. With 2 bases removed from V and 4 bases from J, the gap between germline ends came to 12 bases. This chain's CDR3 is CASSLTVGSGNTIYF. CDR3 coding DNA: TGTGCCAGCAGCTTAACAGTGGGGTCCGGAAACACCATATATTTT.

V is TRBV19 and J is TRBJ1-4; D might be TRBD1 (6 bases). With 1 base removed from V and 4 bases from J, the gap between germline ends came to 13 bases. The V gene's germline CDR1 is LNHDA and CDR2 SQIVND (reference sequence). The CDR3 sequence is 16 residues long. The DNA of the CDR3 is TGTGCCAGTAGTATAGTCCTGACAGGATTTAATGAAAAACTGTTTTTT. Protein product: CASSIVLTGFNEKLFF.

Comments on this clone: Other nucleotide sequences from this sample produce the same CDR3. The chain joins TRBV5-4 to TRBJ2-7; D is undetermined. The germline V gene has CDR1 SGHNT and CDR2 YYREEE (reference sequence). The V end was cut by 0 bases, the J end by 0 bases, with 4 bases between. This CDR3 spans 13 amino acids. The CDR3 DNA sequence: TGTGCCAGCAGCTTGGAGGGCTCCTACGAGCAGTACTTC. It is translated as CASSLEGSYEQYF.

This clone was seen once. The chain combines TRBV19 with TRBJ1-1, with D possibly matching TRBD1 (5 bases). The V end was cut by 3 bases, the J end by 6 bases, with 8 bases between. In germline, CDR1 is LNHDA, CDR2 SQIVND (reference sequence). This CDR3 has 12 amino acids. The CDR3 is CASSIGDPEAFF. The CDR3 bases are TGTGCCAGTAGTATTGGGGACCCTGAAGCTTTCTTT.

This chain joins TRBV19 and TRBJ2-7, with TRBD2 as a possible D gene (5 bases). Germline V lookup: CDR1 LNHDA, CDR2 SQIVND (reference sequence). Trimming took off 7 bases at V and 5 bases at J, with 21 bases between the two ends. The CDR3 consists of 15 residues. The CDR3 bases are TGTGCCAGTAATAGCGCCAACACTCCCCGGGACGAGCAGTACTTC. Protein sequence: CASNSANTPRDEQYF.

The chain combines TRBV27 with TRBJ2-7, with 7 nucleotides matching TRBD1. J was trimmed by 4 bases and V by 5 bases; bases with no gene match: 8. CDR1 is MNHEY, CDR2 SMNVEV, per germline (reference sequence). This CDR3 spans 14 amino acids. CDR3 sequence: CASSTRTGRYEQYF. The CDR3 nucleotides are TGTGCCAGCAGTACCAGGACAGGACGATACGAGCAGTACTTC.

About this clone itself: Other DNA sequences in this sample translate to the same CDR3. The chain uses TRBV11-2 and TRBJ2-7; unclear D gene. Trimming cost V 1 base and J 4 bases, with 8 bases left between them. From germline, CDR1 is SGHAT and CDR2 FQNNGV. The CDR3 sequence is 13 residues long. CDR3 in DNA: TGTGCCAGCAGCTTAGTACGGAGTTACGAGCAGTACTTC. As protein: CASSLVRSYEQYF.

The chain combines TRBV4-3 with TRBJ1-1, with a weak D call TRBD1 (6 bases). Trimming removed 3 bases at V and 2 bases at J, with 13 bases between. CDR1 LGHNA and CDR2 YSLEER come from the germline V gene. The CDR3 sequence is 15 residues long. The CDR3 loop reads CASSQGARANTEAFF. CDR3 in DNA: TGCGCCAGCAGCCAGGGGGCCAGGGCAAACACTGAAGCTTTCTTT.

Points on this clone: Other DNA sequences in the same sample also yield this CDR3. This chain connects TRBV6-6 to TRBJ2-2; D is uncertain. Deletions cut 1 base from V and 4 bases from J, with 4 bases between. The length of the CDR3 is 13 residues. Germline values: CDR1 MNHNY, CDR2 SVGAGI (reference sequence). Here the CDR3 reads CASSYLGTGELFF. CDR3 coding DNA: TGTGCCAGCAGTTACTTAGGCACCGGGGAGCTGTTTTTT.

The chain carries TRBV7-3 and TRBJ2-5, with 10 nucleotides matching TRBD1. This CDR3 is built from 15 residues. J was trimmed by 4 bases and V by 5 bases; bases with no gene match: 7. Germline V gene data show CDR1 as SGHTA and CDR2 as FQGTGA. The chain's CDR3 is CASSNPGQGPETQYF. In DNA, the CDR3 is TGTGCCAGCAGCAATCCGGGACAGGGGCCAGAGACCCAGTACTTC.

The chain links TRBV27 to TRBJ2-3, with 9 bases matching TRBD2. CDR1 MNHEY and CDR2 SMNVEV come from the germline V gene (reference sequence). V gave up 4 bases and J gave up 7 bases; unmatched junction bases: 15. CDR3 length: 17 amino acids. This CDR3 reads CASSSFRVAGEPNTQYF. CDR3 DNA sequence: TGTGCCAGCAGTTCCTTCCGGGTAGCGGGAGAACCTAATACGCAGTATTTT.

This clone showed up just once. The V call is TRBV9, the J call TRBJ1-5, with no clear D. The CDR3 loop spans 14 amino acids. The V gene's germline CDR1 is SGDLS and CDR2 YYNGEE. Trimming removed 4 bases from V and 2 bases from J, with 10 bases in between. CDR3 nucleotide sequence: TGTGCCAGCAGCCCAGGCTGGGGCAATCAGCCCCAGCATTTT. Translated, it gives CASSPGWGNQPQHF.

The chain uses TRBV6-6 and TRBJ1-1; D possibly corresponds to TRBD1 (6 bases). Germline assignment: CDR1 MNHNY and CDR2 SVGAGI (reference sequence). The CDR3 sequence is 12 residues long. Deletions cut 6 bases from V and 7 bases from J, with 12 bases between. The chain's CDR3 is CASSLSDSEAFF. CDR3 bases: TGTGCCAGCAGCCTTTCGGACAGTGAAGCTTTCTTT.

The chain recombines TRBV5-1 with TRBJ1-6; no firm D call. The CDR3 is made up of 16 amino acids. Trimming shortened V by 1 base and J by 5 bases, and 13 bases separated the two germline ends. Germline CDR1 and CDR2: SGHRS and YFSETQ. CDR3 sequence: CASSLSGQPNNSPLHF. The CDR3 DNA sequence: TGCGCCAGCAGCTTGTCCGGGCAGCCAAATAATTCACCCCTCCACTTT.

About this clone: The same CDR3 is also encoded by other DNA sequences in this sample. The J gene is TRBJ2-1, the V gene TRBV27, with TRBD2 matching 8 bases. The CDR3 extends over 14 amino acids. Germline V gene sequence: CDR1 MNHEY, CDR2 SMNVEV (reference sequence). The V gene end was trimmed by 2 bases and the J gene end by 7 bases; junction bases not matched to a gene: 4. CDR3 sequence: CASSLQREYNEQFF. The CDR3 DNA follows: TGTGCCAGCAGTTTACAGCGGGAGTATAATGAGCAGTTCTTC.

The chain couples TRBV5-4 to TRBJ2-1; weak D call: TRBD2 (7 bases). This CDR3 contains 18 residues. The V gene's germline CDR1 is SGHNT and CDR2 YYREEE (reference sequence). V was pared by 0 bases and J by 4 bases, with 20 bases between. CDR3 bases: TGTGCCAGCAGCTTGGCCTTGAGTGGCGGGGGCCGATACAATGAGCAGTTCTTC. Residues: CASSLALSGGGRYNEQFF.

This chain connects TRBV28 to TRBJ1-2, with D hard to call. The germline V gene has CDR1 MDHEN and CDR2 SYDVKM. The V end lost 1 base, the J end lost 0 bases, and 12 bases lay between the germline ends. The CDR3 extends over 16 amino acids. The CDR3 spells CASSLFFVVSNYGYTF. DNA of the CDR3: TGTGCCAGCAGTTTATTCTTCGTCGTGTCTAACTATGGCTACACCTTC.

The chain couples TRBV11-2 to TRBJ2-1, with TRBD2 identical over 11 bases. Germline assignment: CDR1 SGHAT and CDR2 FQNNGV. Trimming removed 5 bases from V and 0 bases from J; junction bases left unmatched: 6. The CDR3 covers 17 residues. The DNA for the CDR3 is TGTGCCAGCAGCCCGTTACTAGCGGGGGACTCCTACAATGAGCAGTTCTTC. It specifies CASSPLLAGDSYNEQFF. The whole variable domain, filled in from reference TRBV11-2 and TRBJ2-1, reads EAGVAQSPRYKIIEKRQSVAFWCNPISGHATLYWYQQILGQGPKLLIQFQNNGVVDDSQLPKDRFSAERLKGVDSTLKIQPAKLEDSAVYLCASSPLLAGDSYNEQFFGPGTRLTVL.

The chain combines TRBV29-1 with TRBJ2-2, with 9 bases matching TRBD2. V lost 3 bases, J lost 4 bases, and 6 bases stayed unmatched. The CDR3 has 15 residues. Germline CDR1 and CDR2: SQVTM and ANQGSEA. The CDR3 here is CSVEPAGGPTGELFF. The CDR3 nucleotides read TGCAGCGTTGAGCCAGCGGGAGGCCCCACCGGGGAGCTGTTTTTT.

This chain joins TRBV11-2 and TRBJ2-5, with TRBD1 matching over 10 bases. The J call could be wrong; TRBJ2-7 is a better fit for the DNA end. The CDR3 is 17 residues long. From germline, CDR1 is SGHAT and CDR2 FQNNGV. The CDR3 spells CASSWPPDRGRFYEQYF. The CDR3 DNA reads as TGTGCCAGCAGCTGGCCGCCTGACAGGGGGCGATTCTACGAGCAGTACTTC.

The rearrangement uses TRBV6-5 and TRBJ1-1; D gene uncertain. Germline CDR1 is MNHEY and CDR2 is SVGAGI. Trimming took 2 bases from V and 8 from J, leaving 9 bases between them. The CDR3 is 12 residues long. The CDR3 region has the DNA TGTGCCAGCAGTTACAGGGTAGGCGAAGCTTTCTTT. Translating it yields CASSYRVGEAFF.

The chain employs TRBV7-6 and TRBJ2-1; D tentatively fits TRBD1 or TRBD2 (5 bases each). This CDR3 region has 12 residues. From germline, CDR1 is SGHVS and CDR2 FNYEAQ. With 1 base removed from V and 10 bases from J, the gap between germline ends came to 8 bases. The CDR3 loop is CASSLGGEEQFF. CDR3 nucleotides: TGTGCCAGCAGCTTAGGAGGGGAAGAGCAGTTCTTC.

The chain recombines TRBV28 with TRBJ2-7; TRBD2 might be the D (6 bases). V was shortened by 5 bases and J by 4 bases, with 24 bases between the two germline ends. The CDR3 length is 17 residues. Germline values: CDR1 MDHEN, CDR2 SYDVKM. DNA of the CDR3: TGTGCCAGCAGTGCCTATAGGGAGGCTGGCCCTGCATACGAGCAGTACTTC. Its protein is CASSAYREAGPAYEQYF. Full variable domain (missing parts from reference TRBV28 and TRBJ2-7): DVKVTQSSRYLVKRTGEKVFLECVQDMDHENMFWYRQDPGLGLRLIYFSYDVKMKEKGDIPEGYSVSREKKERFSLILESASTNQTSMYLCASSAYREAGPAYEQYFGPGTRLTVT.

The chain recombines TRBV19 with TRBJ2-3, with unresolved D. The germline CDR1 and CDR2 sequences are LNHDA and SQIVND (reference sequence). The CDR3 sequence is 13 residues long. The germline V and J ends were trimmed by 7 bases and 3 bases, with 11 bases remaining between them. CDR3 residues: CASTLGRTDTQYF. The CDR3 DNA is TGTGCCAGTACCCTTGGACGAACAGATACGCAGTATTTT.

This chain connects TRBV6-5 to TRBJ1-1; 10 nucleotides agree with TRBD1. The CDR3 has 15 amino acids. The junction had 5 bases not matched to a gene; V was cut back by 2 bases and J by 5 bases. In germline, CDR1 is MNHEY, CDR2 SVGAGI. The DNA for the CDR3 is TGTGCCAGCAGTTACACGGGACAGGGGAAGACTGAAGCTTTCTTT. Translated, it gives CASSYTGQGKTEAFF.

The rearrangement uses TRBV6-1 and TRBJ1-1; possibly TRBD1 for D (6 bases). Germline V gives CDR1 MNHNS, CDR2 SASEGT. CDR3 size: 17 residues. V was pared by 6 bases and J by 7 bases, with 27 bases between. CDR3 sequence: CASREQTEYRVRGEAFF. CDR3 in DNA: TGTGCCAGCAGAGAACAGACCGAATACAGGGTGAGGGGTGAAGCTTTCTTT.

The chain uses TRBV5-4 and TRBJ2-1, with 10 bases that match TRBD2. Per the germline V gene, CDR1 is SGHNT and CDR2 is YYREEE (reference sequence). The CDR3 is 16 residues long. J gave up 7 bases and V 3 bases, and 10 bases lay outside the gene matches. The CDR3 loop reads CASSSYLAGVRNEQFF. The CDR3 DNA sequence: TGTGCCAGCAGCTCCTATCTAGCGGGAGTACGTAATGAGCAGTTCTTC.